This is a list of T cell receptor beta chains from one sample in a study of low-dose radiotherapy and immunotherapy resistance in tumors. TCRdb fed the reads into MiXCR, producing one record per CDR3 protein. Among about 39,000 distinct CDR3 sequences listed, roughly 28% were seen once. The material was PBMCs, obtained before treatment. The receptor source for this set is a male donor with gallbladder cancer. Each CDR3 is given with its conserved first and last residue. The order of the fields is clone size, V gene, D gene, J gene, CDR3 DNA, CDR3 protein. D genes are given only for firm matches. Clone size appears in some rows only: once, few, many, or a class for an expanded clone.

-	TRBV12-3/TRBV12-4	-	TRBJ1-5	TGTGCCAGCAGTTTCGGGGGACAAGGTAGTCAGCCCCAGCATTTT	CASSFGGQGSQPQHF
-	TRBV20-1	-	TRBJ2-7	TGCAGTGCTCCCGGGGGCAGGGCTACCTACGAGCAGTACTTC	CSAPGGRATYEQYF
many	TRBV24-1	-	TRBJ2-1	TGTGCCACCAGTGATTTGCTGGTCGGTGAGCAGTTCTTC	CATSDLLVGEQFF
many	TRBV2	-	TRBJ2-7	TGTGCCAGCAGTGAAGCGAAGGGAAGATACGAGCAGTACTTC	CASSEAKGRYEQYF
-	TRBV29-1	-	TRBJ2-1	TGCAGCGTTGAACCGATGAATGAGCAGTTCTTC	CSVEPMNEQFF
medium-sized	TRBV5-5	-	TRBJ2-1	TGTGCCAGCAGCCCCGTCCCCTTTGACGGGTCCTTCTATGAGCAGTTCTTC	CASSPVPFDGSFYEQFF
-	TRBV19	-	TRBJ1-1	TGTGCCAGCCGCACAGGGAACACTGAAGCTTTCTTT	CASRTGNTEAFF
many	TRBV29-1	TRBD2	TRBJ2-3	TGCAGCGTTGAAGCGGGGGAACCGGGACTAGTCGTACATACGCAGTATTTT	CSVEAGEPGLVVHTQYF
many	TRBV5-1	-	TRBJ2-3	TGCGCCAGCAGCCCACAGGGCACAGATACGCAGTATTTT	CASSPQGTDTQYF
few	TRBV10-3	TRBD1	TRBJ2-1	TGTGCCATCAGTAGGGGACAGGGCTACAATGAGCAGTTCTTC	CAISRGQGYNEQFF
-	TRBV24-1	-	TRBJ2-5	TGTGCCACCAGTCCCCCGGACGGCCAAGAGACCCAGTACTTC	CATSPPDGQETQYF
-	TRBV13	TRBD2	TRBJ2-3	TGTGCCAGCAGCGGGGAACTAGCGGGACACACAGATACGCAGTATTTT	CASSGELAGHTDTQYF
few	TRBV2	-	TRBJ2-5	TGTGCCAGCAGTGAATTGGCCTTAGCATCAGAGACCCAGTACTTC	CASSELALASETQYF
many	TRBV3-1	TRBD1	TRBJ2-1	TGTGCCAGCAGCCCGGGACAGGACAATGAGCAGTTCTTC	CASSPGQDNEQFF
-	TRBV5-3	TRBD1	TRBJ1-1	TGTGCCAGCACCTCGGGGACAGCACTGAACACTGAAGCTTTCTTT	CASTSGTALNTEAFF
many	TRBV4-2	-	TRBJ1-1	TGTGCCAGCAGCCAAGAGCCGGGAATGAACACTGAAGCTTTCTTT	CASSQEPGMNTEAFF
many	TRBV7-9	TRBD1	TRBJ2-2	TGTGCCAGCAGCGAACAGGGGGCGGTGGACACCGGGGAGCTGTTTTTT	CASSEQGAVDTGELFF
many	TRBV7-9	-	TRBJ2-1	TGTGCCAGCAGCAACGGGGTCAATGAGCAGTTCTTC	CASSNGVNEQFF
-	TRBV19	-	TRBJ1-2	TGTGCCAGTAGTATAGCCGGGGGCTATGGCTACACCTTC	CASSIAGGYGYTF
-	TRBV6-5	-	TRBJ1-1	TGTGCCACAGAGGGGGGAGGCACTGAAGCTTTCTTT	CATEGGGTEAFF
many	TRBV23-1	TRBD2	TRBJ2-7	TGCGCCAGCAGTCACCAGCGGGAGTGGTACGAGCAGTACTTC	CASSHQREWYEQYF
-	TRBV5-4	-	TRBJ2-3	TGTGCCAGCAGGGGGGAAATCCACTTAAGCACAGATACGCAGTATTTT	CASRGEIHLSTDTQYF
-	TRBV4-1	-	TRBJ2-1	TGCGCCAGCAGCCAAGATCGGGTCCTTAGGGGATACAATGAGCAGTTCTTC	CASSQDRVLRGYNEQFF
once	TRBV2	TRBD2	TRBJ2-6	TGTGCCAGCAGTCCCAATACGGGAGGAACTTCGACCTCTGGGGCCAACGTCCTGACTTTC	CASSPNTGGTSTSGANVLTF